This passage covers 19 T cell receptor beta chains from one sample sequenced in a study of blood T cell repertoires in COVID-19. Method: immunoSEQ multiplex PCR; TCRdb's copy keeps in-frame clones and lacks some. The table lists more than 45,000 clones, more than 75% of them singletons, with less than 15% in the top ten. Sequencing was performed on peripheral blood. The source is a man in his 70s with acute or convalescent COVID-19.

This clone was detected only a few times. This chain connects TRBV7-2 to TRBJ1-5; no clear D gene. Germline-derived CDR1 and CDR2 are SGHTA and FQGNSA. This CDR3 region has 13 residues. Trimming left V 4 bases short and J 4 bases short, with 8 bases between. The CDR3 DNA follows: TGTGCCAGCAGCTCAAGACTGAATCAGCCCCAGCATTTT. It is translated as CASSSRLNQPQHF.

The rearrangement links TRBV6-1 to TRBJ1-2; the match to TRBD1 covers 7 bases. The CDR3 length is 15 residues. Unmatched junction bases numbered 4, after V lost 0 bases and J lost 3 bases. Germline-derived CDR1 and CDR2 are MNHNS and SASEGT. The CDR3 region has the DNA TGTGCCAGCAGTGAAGCCTTCGACAGGGACTATGGCTACACCTTC. Translation gives CASSEAFDRDYGYTF.

The V and J genes are TRBV7-9 and TRBJ1-6; the D gene is possibly TRBD1 (5 bases). The V end lost 5 bases, the J end lost 14 bases, and 16 bases lay between the germline ends. This CDR3 is 13 amino acids long. Germline V CDR1 and CDR2: SEHNR, FQNEAQ (reference sequence). The CDR3 coding sequence is TGTGCCAGCAGCACTGCAATTGGCAGGGCCCTCCACTTT. Protein product: CASSTAIGRALHF.

The chain joins TRBV2 to TRBJ1-4; 7 bases align to TRBD1. This CDR3 comprises 17 residues. J was trimmed by 0 bases and V by 6 bases; bases with no gene match: 10. Germline CDR1 SNHLY, CDR2 FYNNEI. The CDR3 here is CASRPQGRLATNEKLFF. CDR3 bases: TGTGCCAGCAGACCACAGGGGAGGTTGGCAACTAATGAAAAACTGTTTTTT.

The genes are TRBV15 and TRBJ2-3; TRBD1 matches 9 bases. Trimming cost V 3 bases and J 4 bases; bases outside gene matches: 8. Germline CDR1 LNHNV, CDR2 YYDKDF (reference sequence). The CDR3 is 16 amino acids. CDR3 in DNA: TGTGCCACCAGCAGGGGACAGGGCAGGGGTCCAGATACGCAGTATTTT. The encoded protein is CATSRGQGRGPDTQYF. The full variable domain, in which reference TRBV15 and TRBJ2-3 provide the parts outside the CDR3, is DAMVIQNPRYQVTQFGKPVTLSCSQTLNHNVMYWYQQKSSQAPKLLFHYYDKDFNNEADTPDNFQSRRPNTSFCFLDIRSPGLGDTAMYLCATSRGQGRGPDTQYFGPGTRLTVL.

This chain links TRBV28 with TRBJ1-3; the D is unclear. The CDR3 spans 15 residues. Germline values: CDR1 MDHEN, CDR2 SYDVKM. V shed 3 bases and J shed 1 base, with 10 bases lying between them. Written as DNA, the CDR3 is TGTGCCAGCAGTTTTCTAGGGAGGTCTGGAAACACCATATATTTT. It is translated as CASSFLGRSGNTIYF.

This chain links TRBV14 with TRBJ2-7; D is perhaps TRBD1 (5 bases). Germline lookup yields CDR1 SGHDN and CDR2 FVKESK. Trimming shortened V by 4 bases and J by 10 bases, and 17 bases separated the two germline ends. The CDR3 covers 13 residues. The CDR3 DNA sequence: TGTGCCAGCAGCCCAACACCGACAGTCAGACAGTACGTC. Amino acids: CASSPTPTVRQYV.

The chain links TRBV29-1 to TRBJ2-3, with 8 positions matching TRBD2. The CDR3 contains 13 residues. The trim removed 7 bases at V and 5 bases at J, leaving 8 bases unmatched. The germline gives CDR1 SQVTM, CDR2 ANQGSEA. CDR3 DNA sequence: TGCAGCGCCGTCGGGGGGGCACAAGATACGCAGTATTTT. Translation: CSAVGGAQDTQYF.

The chain employs TRBV7-2 and TRBJ2-1; the D gene is possibly TRBD1 (5 bases). The CDR3 sequence is 14 residues long. The V and J ends lost 5 bases and 6 bases respectively, with 14 bases between them. Germline CDR1 reads SGHTA; CDR2 reads FQGNSA. The CDR3 bases are TGTGCCAGCAGCAGGCAGGGTTTGTTCAATGAGCAGTTCTTC. Its translation: CASSRQGLFNEQFF.

The chain has TRBV19 and TRBJ2-3; 9 bases match TRBD2. CDR3 length: 15 residues. CDR1 and CDR2 from the germline V gene are LNHDA and SQIVND (reference sequence). J was trimmed by 1 base and V by 7 bases; bases with no gene match: 6. The chain's CDR3 is CASIRAGGGTDTQYF. The CDR3 DNA reads as TGTGCCAGTATCAGAGCGGGAGGAGGCACAGATACGCAGTATTTT.

The rearrangement links TRBV9 to TRBJ2-5; TRBD2 agrees at 11 bases. Germline V lookup: CDR1 SGDLS, CDR2 YYNGEE. V lost 4 bases and J lost 3; bases outside the gene matches: 8. This CDR3 is built from 16 residues. This CDR3 is CASSLRLAGKEETQYF. The CDR3 DNA sequence: TGTGCCAGCAGCCTACGACTAGCGGGAAAAGAAGAGACCCAGTACTTC.

The chain links TRBV10-1 to TRBJ2-6, with D perhaps TRBD1 or TRBD2 (5 bases each). This CDR3 contains 13 residues. The ends were cut back, 10 bases at V and 2 bases at J, with 9 bases in the middle. Germline CDR1 and CDR2: WNHNN and SYGVQD (reference sequence). The CDR3 spells CATRGAGANVLTF. CDR3 DNA sequence: TGCGCCACCAGAGGGGCTGGGGCCAACGTCCTGACTTTC.

This clone has only a few counts. This chain links TRBV4-3 with TRBJ2-3, with 13 positions matching TRBD2. The germline gives CDR1 LGHNA, CDR2 YSLEER. Trimming at V came to 1 base and at J to 6 bases, leaving 10 bases not matched to a gene. The CDR3 runs 18 residues. CDR3 DNA sequence: TGCGCCAGCAGCCAAGCCACTAGCGGGGGGGCTGAAGGGGATACGCAGTATTTT. It codes for CASSQATSGGAEGDTQYF.

CDR3 nucleotide sequence: TGTGCCAGCAGCCACCAGACAGGGGGTAACTATGGCTACACCTTC. Residues: CASSHQTGGNYGYTF. The V and J genes are TRBV11-2 and TRBJ1-2, with 9 bases aligning to TRBD1. The length of the CDR3 is 15 residues. With 5 bases clipped from V and 1 base from J, the junction kept 5 bases outside the gene matches. Germline V CDR1 and CDR2: SGHAT, FQNNGV.

The rearrangement links TRBV4-1 to TRBJ2-5; 8 bases line up with TRBD2. The CDR3 sequence is 17 residues long. The germline CDR1 and CDR2 sequences are MGHRA and YSYEKL. The V gene end was trimmed by 0 bases and the J gene end by 6 bases; junction bases not matched to a gene: 12. The CDR3 protein is CASSQDPTSGMGKTQYF. The CDR3 region has the DNA TGCGCCAGCAGCCAAGATCCAACTAGCGGAATGGGAAAGACCCAGTACTTC.

The J gene is TRBJ2-2, the V gene TRBV5-4; maybe TRBD1 (5 bases). Looked up from germline, CDR1 is SGHNT and CDR2 is YYREEE (reference sequence). The length of the CDR3 is 15 residues. Trimming removed 2 bases from V and 1 base from J, with 9 bases in between. CDR3 sequence reads: CASSFITGNTGELFF. CDR3 nucleotides: TGTGCCAGCAGCTTCATTACAGGGAACACCGGGGAGCTGTTTTTT.

The chain carries TRBV12-5 and TRBJ2-7, with D perhaps TRBD2 (6 bases). Germline V gene sequence: CDR1 LGHNT, CDR2 FRNRAP. The CDR3 contains 12 residues. Here the CDR3 reads CATSSGGVEQYF. Here the CDR3 DNA reads TGTGCCACCAGTAGCGGAGGGGTCGAGCAGTACTTC.

V gene TRBV18 combines with J gene TRBJ1-1; TRBD1 matches 9 bases. CDR1 is KGHSH, CDR2 LQKENI, per germline. The CDR3 sequence is 14 residues long. The trim removed 5 bases at V and 2 bases at J, leaving 3 bases unmatched. As DNA, the CDR3 is TGTGCCAGCTCAGGGACAGGGACTAACACTGAAGCTTTCTTT. Its translation: CASSGTGTNTEAFF.

The table lists this clone with a count of one. The chain joins TRBV19 to TRBJ1-5, with TRBD1 as a possible D gene (5 bases). Germline V CDR1 and CDR2: LNHDA, SQIVND (reference sequence). The V gene lost 3 bases and the J gene lost 7 bases, with 10 bases spanning the gap. The CDR3 is made up of 13 amino acids. CDR3 in amino acids: CASSIDGGQPQHF. CDR3 DNA: TGTGCCAGTAGTATCGATGGGGGGCAGCCCCAGCATTTT.